These 31 T cell receptor beta chains were sequenced from one sample in a study of cytomegalovirus exposure and HLA in healthy donors. The PCR contained 60 Vbeta and 13 Jbeta primers. Data came from immunoSEQ multiplex PCR; TCRdb stores just in-frame clones and leaves some out. The repertoire consists of around 150,000 clones, with roughly 84% occurring once and the leading ten covering 6.4%. Sequenced: PBMCs. The receptor source for this set is a man aged 50-59 years in good health and CMV-seropositive.

V usage is TRBV12-5 and J usage is TRBJ1-1; D is ambiguous. The CDR3 runs to 13 residues. Germline-derived CDR1 and CDR2 are LGHNT and FRNRAP. Trimming cost V 5 bases and J 4 bases, with 11 bases left between them. Here the CDR3 reads CASGGRVGTEAFF. As DNA, the CDR3 is TGTGCTAGTGGTGGGAGGGTCGGCACTGAAGCTTTCTTT.

V gene TRBV30 combines with J gene TRBJ2-5; TRBD2 is a possible D gene (6 bases). V was cut by 3 bases and J by 2 bases, with 10 bases left in between. Germline V lookup: CDR1 GTSNPN, CDR2 SVGIG (reference sequence). This CDR3 spans 13 amino acids. The CDR3 coding sequence is TGTGCCTGGAGCCCGGGAGTTCAAGAGACCCAGTACTTC. It specifies CAWSPGVQETQYF.

The chain carries TRBV4-2 and TRBJ2-3; tentative D call: TRBD2 (5 bases). The CDR3 contains 18 residues. Per germline, CDR1 LGHNA and CDR2 YNFKEQ. V shed 0 bases and J shed 0 bases, with 16 bases lying between them. The CDR3 DNA sequence: TGTGCCAGCAGCCAAGAGGGAGCCATGGCTGCTAGCACAGATACGCAGTATTTT. Translating it yields CASSQEGAMAASTDTQYF.

The rearrangement joins TRBV19 to TRBJ1-2, with 9 bases matching TRBD1. Germline CDR1 reads LNHDA; CDR2 reads SQIVND (reference sequence). The length of the CDR3 is 14 residues. Trimming at V came to 5 bases and at J to 8 bases, leaving 9 bases not matched to a gene. The CDR3 loop reads CASSSWDRDRGYTF. Written as DNA, the CDR3 is TGTGCCAGTAGTTCCTGGGACAGGGACAGGGGCTACACCTTC.

In its sample, this clone was seen once. V and J are TRBV29-1 and TRBJ2-7; D may be TRBD1 (6 bases). Germline lookup yields CDR1 SQVTM and CDR2 ANQGSEA. The CDR3 has 13 amino acids. V was pared by 6 bases and J by 3 bases, with 15 bases between. CDR3 in amino acids: CSVRGDNFYEQYF. The CDR3 DNA follows: TGCAGCGTGAGAGGGGACAATTTCTACGAGCAGTACTTC.

This sequence joins TRBV2 and TRBJ2-4; 8 bases match TRBD1. The CDR3 loop spans 16 amino acids. Trimming at V came to 3 bases and at J to 5 bases, leaving 9 bases not matched to a gene. The germline CDR1 and CDR2 sequences are SNHLY and FYNNEI. CDR3 region: CASSDWRQGIENIQYF. The CDR3 DNA sequence: TGTGCCAGCAGTGACTGGAGACAGGGGATTGAAAACATTCAGTACTTC.

The chain couples TRBV4-1 to TRBJ2-7; D is perhaps TRBD1 (7 bases). Germline CDR1 and CDR2: MGHRA and YSYEKL. Deletions cut 1 base from V and 2 bases from J, with 15 bases between. This CDR3 comprises 16 residues. The CDR3 loop is CASSQGPDRTTYEQYF. The CDR3 nucleotides are TGCGCCAGCAGCCAAGGTCCGGACAGGACTACCTACGAGCAGTACTTC.

V is TRBV5-4 and J is TRBJ2-5; the match to TRBD1 covers 11 bases. Germline V CDR1 and CDR2: SGHNT, YYREEE (reference sequence). J lost 3 bases, V lost 3 bases, and 10 bases had no gene match. This CDR3 has 17 amino acids. This CDR3 reads CASSSPGQGVAEETQYF. CDR3 coding DNA: TGTGCCAGCAGCTCGCCGGGACAGGGGGTGGCGGAAGAGACCCAGTACTTC.

This sequence joins TRBV5-4 and TRBJ2-3, with D possibly being TRBD2 (5 bases). The CDR3 loop spans 12 amino acids. CDR1 and CDR2 (germline): SGHNT, YYREEE (reference sequence). V was pared by 7 bases and J by 4 bases, with 10 bases between. CDR3 protein: CASRDPADTQYF. The DNA of the CDR3 is TGTGCCAGCCGGGATCCCGCAGATACGCAGTATTTT. The full variable domain, in which reference TRBV5-4 and TRBJ2-3 provide the parts outside the CDR3, is ETGVTQSPTHLIKTRGQQVTLRCSSQSGHNTVSWYQQALGQGPQFIFQYYREEENGRGNFPPRFSGLQFPNYSSELNVNALELDDSALYLCASRDPADTQYFGPGTRLTVL.

V usage is TRBV11-2 and J usage is TRBJ2-3; 9 positions agree with TRBD2. This CDR3 is 15 amino acids long. The V and J ends lost 4 bases and 5 bases, in that order; junction bases with no gene match: 7. Germline V gene data show CDR1 as SGHAT and CDR2 as FQNNGV. DNA of the CDR3: TGTGCCAGCAGCTATAGCGGGGGCGGGGGAGATACGCAGTATTTT. It codes for CASSYSGGGGDTQYF. The variable domain in full, with the rest retrieved from reference TRBV11-2 and TRBJ2-3, is EAGVAQSPRYKIIEKRQSVAFWCNPISGHATLYWYQQILGQGPKLLIQFQNNGVVDDSQLPKDRFSAERLKGVDSTLKIQPAKLEDSAVYLCASSYSGGGGDTQYFGPGTRLTVL.

V gene TRBV25-1 combines with J gene TRBJ2-7, with D possibly being TRBD1 (6 bases). This CDR3 is built from 17 residues. With 1 base removed from V and 2 bases from J, the gap between germline ends came to 18 bases. Per the germline V gene, CDR1 is MGHDK and CDR2 is SYGVNS. The CDR3: CASSESLGAGSPYEQYF. Here the CDR3 DNA reads TGTGCCAGCAGTGAATCCCTGGGGGCAGGGTCACCCTACGAGCAGTACTTC.

As to this clone: Other DNA sequences of this sample code for an identical CDR3. V is TRBV20-1 and J is TRBJ2-3; D not certain. Germline CDR1 DFQATT, CDR2 SNEGSKA (reference sequence). The CDR3 extends over 11 amino acids. V was trimmed by 5 bases and J by 5 bases, leaving 8 bases between them. CDR3 coding DNA: TGCAGTGCTTCCGCCGGAGATACGCAGTATTTT. It yields the protein CSASAGDTQYF.

This clone was counted a few times. The chain is built from TRBV27 and TRBJ2-1; 7 bases are shared with TRBD2. Germline CDR1 MNHEY, CDR2 SMNVEV (reference sequence). This CDR3 has 15 residues. The trim removed 1 base at V and 5 bases at J, leaving 5 bases unmatched. In DNA, the CDR3 is TGTGCCAGCAGTTTATGGCCTAGCGGAAACAATGAGCAGTTCTTC. It translates to CASSLWPSGNNEQFF.

The CDR3 DNA reads as TGTGCCAGCAGCTTGGTGCAGGCCGCCGACTACGAGCAGTACTTC. This encodes CASSLVQAADYEQYF. The chain is built from TRBV5-6 and TRBJ2-7, with D uncertain. Per the germline V gene, CDR1 is SGHDT and CDR2 is YYEEEE. V lost 0 bases, J lost 3 bases, and 13 bases lay in between. The CDR3 length is 15 residues.

The rearrangement joins TRBV4-1 to TRBJ1-5; the D is unclear. Germline CDR1 MGHRA, CDR2 YSYEKL. V lost 2 bases to trimming and J lost 7 bases, with 9 bases between them. There are 13 residues in the CDR3. The CDR3 loop reads CASSQSPGQPQHF. The CDR3, as DNA: TGCGCCAGCAGCCAAAGCCCGGGACAGCCCCAGCATTTT.

The V and J genes are TRBV18 and TRBJ2-3; TRBD2 matches 8 bases. V shed 3 bases and J 4 bases; nucleotides not matched to a gene: 9. Germline V gene sequence: CDR1 KGHSH, CDR2 LQKENI. The CDR3 extends over 16 amino acids. The CDR3 reads CASSPRPGLEADTQYF. The DNA of the CDR3 is TGTGCCAGCTCACCTCGGCCGGGACTAGAGGCAGATACGCAGTATTTT.

This sequence joins TRBV2 and TRBJ2-5; 9 nucleotides line up with TRBD1. With V trimmed by 5 bases and J by 5 bases, 12 bases remained unmatched. The germline CDR1 and CDR2 sequences are SNHLY and FYNNEI. The CDR3 length is 16 residues. In DNA, the CDR3 is TGTGCCAGCAGTTGGGAGGGACAGGGAGGAATGGAGACCCAGTACTTC. It yields the protein CASSWEGQGGMETQYF. The whole variable domain, remainder taken from reference TRBV2 and TRBJ2-5, is EPEVTQTPSHQVTQMGQEVILRCVPISNHLYFYWYRQILGQKVEFLVSFYNNEISEKSEIFDDQFSVERPDGSNFTLKIRSTKLEDSAMYFCASSWEGQGGMETQYFGPGTRLLVL.

The chain links TRBV2 to TRBJ2-5; 9 bases align to TRBD1. The germline CDR1 and CDR2 sequences are SNHLY and FYNNEI. With V trimmed by 4 bases and J by 7 bases, 19 bases remained unmatched. The CDR3 runs to 18 residues. CDR3 in amino acids: CASSGGLDRGENKRTQYF. DNA for the CDR3: TGTGCCAGCAGTGGAGGGCTTGACAGGGGGGAAAATAAGCGGACCCAGTACTTC.

The rearrangement links TRBV6-4 to TRBJ1-2; 8 bases fit TRBD1. Per the germline V gene, CDR1 is MRHNA and CDR2 is SNTAGT. V lost 2 bases, J lost 7 bases, and 9 bases stayed unmatched. The CDR3 totals 15 residues. CDR3 region: CASSDPGQDPSGYTF. For the CDR3, the DNA is TGTGCCAGCAGTGACCCGGGACAGGACCCCTCTGGCTACACCTTC.

This clone is a singleton in its sample. V gene TRBV7-9 combines with J gene TRBJ2-1; D gene uncertain. The CDR3 consists of 11 residues. CDR1 is SEHNR, CDR2 FQNEAQ, per germline (reference sequence). The germline V and J ends were trimmed by 4 bases and 8 bases, with 6 bases remaining between them. This chain's CDR3 is CASSSPDEQFF. CDR3 DNA: TGTGCCAGCAGCTCCCCGGATGAGCAGTTCTTC.

This clone was counted once. The chain links TRBV7-9 to TRBJ1-6, with TRBD1 matching 8 bases. This CDR3 is built from 14 residues. The V gene end was trimmed by 1 base and the J gene end by 9 bases; junction bases not matched to a gene: 2. Germline CDR1 reads SEHNR; CDR2 reads FQNEAQ (reference sequence). Here the CDR3 DNA reads TGTGCCAGCAGCTTAGACAGGGGGAGTTCACCCCTCCACTTT. Its protein product is CASSLDRGSSPLHF.

A word on this clone: Other DNA sequences in this sample translate to the same CDR3. The chain is built from TRBV6-1 and TRBJ1-2; TRBD1 is a possible D gene (5 bases). Germline-derived CDR1 and CDR2 are MNHNS and SASEGT. There are 14 residues in the CDR3. V lost 1 base and J lost 5, with 11 bases in between. The CDR3 loop reads CASSEEPGTYGYTF. The CDR3 nucleotides are TGTGCCAGCAGTGAAGAACCGGGGACTTATGGCTACACCTTC.

The chain combines TRBV7-8 with TRBJ2-3, with 10 positions matching TRBD2. V shed 4 bases and J 2 bases; nucleotides not matched to a gene: 18. The CDR3 covers 20 residues. CDR1 is SGHVS, CDR2 FQNEAQ, per germline. In DNA form, the CDR3 reads TGTGCCAGCAGCTCCGCGGAGGTTAGCGGGAGGCCCTCTTACACAGATACGCAGTATTTT. It translates to CASSSAEVSGRPSYTDTQYF.

The V and J genes are TRBV4-2 and TRBJ2-5, with 10 bases fitting TRBD2. V shed 2 bases, J shed 7 bases, and the junction held 4 bases outside the gene matches. CDR1 is LGHNA and CDR2 is YNFKEQ in the germline V gene. The CDR3 extends over 14 amino acids. The CDR3 region has the DNA TGTGCCAGCAGCCAACTAGCGGGAGCGGGGACCCAGTACTTC. Its translation is CASSQLAGAGTQYF.

This chain links TRBV5-6 with TRBJ2-1, with TRBD1 matching 7 bases. Germline V gene data show CDR1 as SGHDT and CDR2 as YYEEEE. CDR3 length equals 15 residues. Losses at the gene ends were 0 bases for V and 4 bases for J; bases not matched to a gene: 4. The CDR3 region is CASSLGYRGYNEQFF. DNA for the CDR3: TGTGCCAGCAGCTTGGGGTACAGGGGATACAATGAGCAGTTCTTC.

The rearrangement uses TRBV15 and TRBJ2-3; 7 bases fit TRBD1. The CDR3 has 15 residues. CDR1 LNHNV and CDR2 YYDKDF come from the germline V gene (reference sequence). V lost 1 base and J lost 2; bases outside the gene matches: 3. CDR3 bases: TGTGCCACCAGCAGAGCCGAGGGGGCCACAGATACGCAGTATTTT. This encodes CATSRAEGATDTQYF.

The J gene is TRBJ2-7, the V gene TRBV5-1; 7 nucleotides match TRBD1. This CDR3 comprises 18 residues. The J segment lost 0 bases and the V segment lost 5 bases, leaving 17 bases of the junction unmatched. Germline V CDR1 and CDR2: SGHRS, YFSETQ. The CDR3 DNA reads as TGCGCCAGCAGTTACGTGACCCTGACAGGGTCGAGCTCCTACGAGCAGTACGTC. Encoded protein: CASSYVTLTGSSSYEQYV.

This rearrangement joins TRBV27 to TRBJ2-2; no definite D call. Looked up from germline, CDR1 is MNHEY and CDR2 is SMNVEV (reference sequence). V gave up 3 bases and J gave up 3 bases, with 8 bases separating them. The CDR3 has 14 amino acids. CDR3 residues: CASSFRKDTGELFF. The CDR3 DNA sequence: TGTGCCAGCAGTTTCAGGAAAGACACCGGGGAGCTGTTTTTT.

The chain combines TRBV11-2 with TRBJ2-5, with 10 bases aligning to TRBD2. Germline V gives CDR1 SGHAT, CDR2 FQNNGV. The V gene end was trimmed by 5 bases and the J gene end by 5 bases; junction bases not matched to a gene: 5. The CDR3 consists of 14 residues. This CDR3 is CASSSQRGGETQYF. The CDR3 DNA is TGTGCCAGCAGCAGCCAGCGGGGGGGGGAGACCCAGTACTTC.

This clone was seen more than once but under ten times. This sequence joins TRBV6-1 and TRBJ1-5; D gene unclear. Germline values: CDR1 MNHNS, CDR2 SASEGT. Trimming shortened V by 3 bases and J by 2 bases, and 11 bases separated the two germline ends. This CDR3 is 15 amino acids long. CDR3 loop: CASSEGYGGNQPQHF. DNA for the CDR3: TGTGCCAGCAGTGAGGGATACGGGGGCAATCAGCCCCAGCATTTT.

The rearrangement joins TRBV7-8 to TRBJ2-2; perhaps TRBD1 as D (6 bases). CDR3 length equals 13 residues. Germline CDR1 SGHVS, CDR2 FQNEAQ. Between the trimmed V and J ends, which lost 4 bases and 5 bases, there was a span of 8 bases. Here the CDR3 reads CASSSQGTGELFF. The CDR3 coding sequence is TGTGCCAGCAGCTCCCAGGGGACCGGGGAGCTGTTTTTT.